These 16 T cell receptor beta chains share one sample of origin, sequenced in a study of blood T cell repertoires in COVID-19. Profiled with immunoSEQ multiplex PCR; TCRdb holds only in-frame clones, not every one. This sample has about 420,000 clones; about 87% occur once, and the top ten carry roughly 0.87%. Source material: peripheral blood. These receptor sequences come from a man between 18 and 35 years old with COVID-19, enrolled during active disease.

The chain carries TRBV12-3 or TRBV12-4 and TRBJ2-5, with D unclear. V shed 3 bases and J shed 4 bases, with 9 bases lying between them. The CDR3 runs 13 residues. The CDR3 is CASSFSGPETQYF. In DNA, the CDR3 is TGTGCCAGCAGTTTTTCAGGTCCAGAGACCCAGTACTTC.

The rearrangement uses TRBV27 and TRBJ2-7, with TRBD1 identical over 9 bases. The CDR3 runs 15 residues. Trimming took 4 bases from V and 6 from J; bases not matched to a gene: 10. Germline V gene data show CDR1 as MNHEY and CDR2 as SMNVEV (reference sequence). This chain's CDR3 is CASSSPPGQGGEQYF. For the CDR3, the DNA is TGTGCCAGCAGTTCTCCTCCGGGACAGGGAGGCGAGCAGTACTTC.

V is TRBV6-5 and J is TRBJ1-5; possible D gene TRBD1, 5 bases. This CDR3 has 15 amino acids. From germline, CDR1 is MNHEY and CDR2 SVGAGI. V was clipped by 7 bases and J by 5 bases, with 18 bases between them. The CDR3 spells CASTKFQGTDQPQHF. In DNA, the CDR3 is TGTGCCAGCACTAAATTTCAGGGAACGGATCAGCCCCAGCATTTT.

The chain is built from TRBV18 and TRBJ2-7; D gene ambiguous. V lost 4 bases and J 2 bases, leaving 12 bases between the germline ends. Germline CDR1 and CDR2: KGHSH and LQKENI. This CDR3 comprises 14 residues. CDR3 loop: CASSLASLTYEQYF. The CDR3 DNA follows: TGTGCCAGCTCACTCGCGTCGCTCACCTACGAGCAGTACTTC.

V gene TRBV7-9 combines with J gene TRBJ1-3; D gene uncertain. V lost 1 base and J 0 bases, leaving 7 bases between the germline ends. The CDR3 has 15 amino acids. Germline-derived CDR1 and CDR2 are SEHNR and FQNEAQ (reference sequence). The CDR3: CASSLDNGSGNTIYF. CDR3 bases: TGTGCCAGCAGCTTAGATAACGGCTCTGGAAACACCATATATTTT.

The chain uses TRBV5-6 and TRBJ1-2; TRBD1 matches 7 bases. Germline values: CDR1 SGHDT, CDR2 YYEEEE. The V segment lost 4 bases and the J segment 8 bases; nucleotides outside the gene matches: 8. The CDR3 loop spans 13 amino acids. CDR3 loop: CASSQTGDLGYTF. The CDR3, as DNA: TGTGCCAGCAGCCAAACAGGGGACCTAGGCTACACCTTC.

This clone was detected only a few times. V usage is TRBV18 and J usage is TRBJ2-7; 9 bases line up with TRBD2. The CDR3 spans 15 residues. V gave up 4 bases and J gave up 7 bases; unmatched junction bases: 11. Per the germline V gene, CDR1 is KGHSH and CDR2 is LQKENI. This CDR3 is CASSRPSGIAWEQYF. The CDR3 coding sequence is TGTGCCAGCTCACGCCCTAGCGGGATCGCCTGGGAGCAGTACTTC.

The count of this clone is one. CDR3 sequence (DNA): TGTGCCAGTAGTACCCCGGGACTAGCTACCTACGAGCAGTACTTC. Translating gives CASSTPGLATYEQYF. The V gene is TRBV19, the J gene TRBJ2-7; 9 bases align to TRBD2. V lost 4 bases, J lost 2 bases, and 6 bases stayed unmatched. This CDR3 has 15 amino acids. CDR1 is LNHDA and CDR2 is SQIVND in the germline V gene (reference sequence).

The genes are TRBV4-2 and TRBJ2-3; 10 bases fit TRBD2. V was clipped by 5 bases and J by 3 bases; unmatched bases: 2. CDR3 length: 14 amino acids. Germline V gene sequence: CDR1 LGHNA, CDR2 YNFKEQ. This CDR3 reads CASSVSGGTDTQYF. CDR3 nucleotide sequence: TGTGCCAGCAGCGTTAGCGGGGGGACAGATACGCAGTATTTT.

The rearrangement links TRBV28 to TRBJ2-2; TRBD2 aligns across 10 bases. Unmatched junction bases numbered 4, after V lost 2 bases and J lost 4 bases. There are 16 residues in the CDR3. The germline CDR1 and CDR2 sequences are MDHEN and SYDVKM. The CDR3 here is CASSLLAGVSTGELFF. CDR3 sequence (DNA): TGTGCCAGCAGTTTACTAGCGGGAGTCTCCACCGGGGAGCTGTTTTTT. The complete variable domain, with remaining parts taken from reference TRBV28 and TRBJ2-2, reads DVKVTQSSRYLVKRTGEKVFLECVQDMDHENMFWYRQDPGLGLRLIYFSYDVKMKEKGDIPEGYSVSREKKERFSLILESASTNQTSMYLCASSLLAGVSTGELFFGEGSRLTVL.

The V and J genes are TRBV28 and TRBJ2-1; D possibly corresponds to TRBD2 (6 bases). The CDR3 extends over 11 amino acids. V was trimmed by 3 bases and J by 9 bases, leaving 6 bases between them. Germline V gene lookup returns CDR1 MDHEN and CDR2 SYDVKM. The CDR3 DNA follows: TGTGCCAGCAGTTTGGGAGGTGAGCAGTTCTTC. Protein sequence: CASSLGGEQFF. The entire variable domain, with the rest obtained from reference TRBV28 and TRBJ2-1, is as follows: DVKVTQSSRYLVKRTGEKVFLECVQDMDHENMFWYRQDPGLGLRLIYFSYDVKMKEKGDIPEGYSVSREKKERFSLILESASTNQTSMYLCASSLGGEQFFGPGTRLTVL.

This chain's CDR3 is CASRDISTDTQYF. In DNA form, the CDR3 reads TGTGCCAGCCGGGACATAAGCACAGATACGCAGTATTTT. The chain combines TRBV5-4 with TRBJ2-3, with D possibly TRBD1 on 6 matching bases. Trimming removed 7 bases at V and 0 bases at J, with 9 bases between. Germline V CDR1 and CDR2: SGHNT, YYREEE (reference sequence). This CDR3 region has 13 residues.

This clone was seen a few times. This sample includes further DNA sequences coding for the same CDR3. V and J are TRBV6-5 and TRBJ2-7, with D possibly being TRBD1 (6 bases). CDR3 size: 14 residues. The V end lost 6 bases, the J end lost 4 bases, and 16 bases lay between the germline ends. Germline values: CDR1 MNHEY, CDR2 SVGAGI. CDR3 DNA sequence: TGTGCCAGCAGGGGTCAAGGGGGTAGTTACGAGCAGTACTTC. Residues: CASRGQGGSYEQYF.

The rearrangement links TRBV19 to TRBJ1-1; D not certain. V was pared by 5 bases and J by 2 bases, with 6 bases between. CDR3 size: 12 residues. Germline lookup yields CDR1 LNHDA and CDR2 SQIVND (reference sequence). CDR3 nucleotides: TGTGCCAGTAGTCGGTTTAACACTGAAGCTTTCTTT. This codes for CASSRFNTEAFF.

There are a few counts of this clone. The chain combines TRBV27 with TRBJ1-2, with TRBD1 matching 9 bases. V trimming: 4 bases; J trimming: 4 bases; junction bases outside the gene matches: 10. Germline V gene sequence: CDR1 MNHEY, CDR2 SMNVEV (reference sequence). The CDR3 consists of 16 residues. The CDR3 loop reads CASSYQAGQGVYGYTF. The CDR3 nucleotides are TGTGCCAGCAGTTACCAAGCGGGACAGGGTGTCTATGGCTACACCTTC.

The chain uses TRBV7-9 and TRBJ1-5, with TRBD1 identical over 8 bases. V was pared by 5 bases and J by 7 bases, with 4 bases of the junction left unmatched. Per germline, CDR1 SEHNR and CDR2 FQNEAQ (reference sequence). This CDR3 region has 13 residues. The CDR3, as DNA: TGTGCCAGCAGCCCGGACAGGGTCCAGCCCCAGCATTTT. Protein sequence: CASSPDRVQPQHF.